This T cell receptor (beta chain) derives from a study of T-cell memory formation after mild COVID-19. This clonotype was seen a handful of times. Its antigen is not identified. Germline V gene data show CDR1 as SGHRS and CDR2 as YFSETQ. The ends were cut back, 4 bases at V and 0 bases at J, with 13 bases in the middle. The CDR3 sequence is 15 residues long. Study-wide findings and caveats: Mainly in CM and EM were contracting CD4+ clones; CD8+ were in EMRA. Balance between CD4 and CD8 was seen in clones contracting day 15 to 85, and a CD4+ lean was seen in later expanders. Pre-infection memory carried some responding clones, suggesting that cross-reactive memory joined.

A 5'RACE reaction primed in the constant segment made cDNA libraries of TCR alpha and TCR beta, and these carried sample barcodes and UMIs. In TCRdb, the 5' RACE reads were re-called with MiXCR into one record per CDR3 protein. The data contain more than 300,000 distinct CDR3 sequences, 13% to 15% of them singletons. The chain joins TRBV5-1 to TRBJ2-5; TRBD2 might be the D (6 bases). The clonotype originates from a man in his late teens or twenties who had mild COVID-19 (a few samples of this study predate the infection). Cell type and time point are not known. Sequencing input: PBMCs or a T cell subset sorted from them (not recorded which). The CDR3 protein is CASSLATSNQETQYF. CDR3 nucleotide sequence: TGCGCCAGCAGCCTGGCAACTAGCAACCAAGAGACCCAGTACTTC.